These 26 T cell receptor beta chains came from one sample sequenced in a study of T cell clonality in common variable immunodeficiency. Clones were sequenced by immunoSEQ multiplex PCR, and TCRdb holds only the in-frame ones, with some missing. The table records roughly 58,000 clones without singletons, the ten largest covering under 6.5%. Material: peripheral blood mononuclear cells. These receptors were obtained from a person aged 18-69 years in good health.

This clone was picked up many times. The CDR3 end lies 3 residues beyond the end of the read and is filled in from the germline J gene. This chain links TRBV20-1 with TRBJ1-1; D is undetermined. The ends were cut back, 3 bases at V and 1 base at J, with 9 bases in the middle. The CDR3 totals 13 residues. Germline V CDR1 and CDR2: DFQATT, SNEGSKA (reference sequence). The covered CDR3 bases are TGCAGTGCTAGTTGGGCAGGGAACACTGAA. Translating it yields CSASWAGNTE. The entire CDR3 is CSASWAGNTEAFF.

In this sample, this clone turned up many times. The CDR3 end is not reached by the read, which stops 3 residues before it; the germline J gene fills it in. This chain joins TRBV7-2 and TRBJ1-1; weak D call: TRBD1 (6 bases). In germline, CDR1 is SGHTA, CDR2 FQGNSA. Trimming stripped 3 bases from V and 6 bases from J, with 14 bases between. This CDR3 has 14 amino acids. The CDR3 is CASSFGGRVAEAFF. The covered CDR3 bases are TGTGCCAGCAGCTTCGGGGGGCGGGTCGCTGAA.

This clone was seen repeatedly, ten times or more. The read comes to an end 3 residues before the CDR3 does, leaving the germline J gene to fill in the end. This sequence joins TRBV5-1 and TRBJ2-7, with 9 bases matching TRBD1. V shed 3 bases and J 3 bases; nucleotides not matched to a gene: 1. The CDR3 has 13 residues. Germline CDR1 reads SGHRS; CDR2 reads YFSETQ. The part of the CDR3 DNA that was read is TGCGCCAGCAGCTCGGACAGGGGCTACGAG. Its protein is CASSSDRGYE. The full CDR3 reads CASSSDRGYEQYF.

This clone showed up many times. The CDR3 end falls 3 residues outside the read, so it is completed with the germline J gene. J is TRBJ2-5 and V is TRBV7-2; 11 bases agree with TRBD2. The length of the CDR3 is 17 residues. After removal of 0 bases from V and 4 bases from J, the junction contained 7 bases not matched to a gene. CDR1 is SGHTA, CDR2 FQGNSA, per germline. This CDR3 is CASSLASGRALGETQYF. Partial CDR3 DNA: TGTGCCAGCAGCTTAGCTAGCGGGAGGGCCCTCGGAGAGACC.

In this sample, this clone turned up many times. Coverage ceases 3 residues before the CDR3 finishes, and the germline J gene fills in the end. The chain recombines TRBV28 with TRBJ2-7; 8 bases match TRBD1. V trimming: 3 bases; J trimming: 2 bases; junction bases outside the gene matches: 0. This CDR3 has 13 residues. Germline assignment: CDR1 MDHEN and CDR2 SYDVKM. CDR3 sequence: CASSLDRAYEQYF. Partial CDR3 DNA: TGTGCCAGCAGTTTGGACAGGGCCTACGAG.

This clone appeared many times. The CDR3 DNA, read in part, is TGCAGTGCTAGTAATTATTACCCCCAAGGCGAG. This sequence encodes CSASNYYPQGE. The whole CDR3 sequence reads CSASNYYPQGEQYF. The chain has TRBV20-1 and TRBJ2-7, with D uncertain. The CDR3 end is not reached by the read, which stops 3 residues before it; the germline J gene fills it in. Trimming removed 3 bases at V and 6 bases at J, with 18 bases between. The CDR3 runs 14 residues. CDR1 DFQATT and CDR2 SNEGSKA come from the germline V gene (reference sequence).

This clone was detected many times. The CDR3 protein is CASSKQTGRTGELFF. CDR3 DNA, as far as it was read: TGTGCCAGCAGCAAGCAGACAGGGCGAACCGGGGAG. V gene TRBV7-9 combines with J gene TRBJ2-2; 7 nucleotides align to TRBD1. The read terminates 3 residues before the CDR3 end, so the remaining end is supplied by the germline J gene. The CDR3 is made up of 15 amino acids. CDR1 is SEHNR and CDR2 is FQNEAQ in the germline V gene (reference sequence). V shed 5 bases and J 5 bases; nucleotides not matched to a gene: 8.

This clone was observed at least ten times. The CDR3 is CASSQTRRSPLHF. The CDR3 DNA, read in part, is TGTGCCAGCAGCCAGACTCGACGGTCACCC. V is TRBV4-2 and J is TRBJ1-6, with D hard to call. The read comes to an end 3 residues before the CDR3 does, leaving the germline J gene to fill in the end. Germline values: CDR1 LGHNA, CDR2 YNFKEQ. This CDR3 has 13 amino acids. The V end lost 3 bases, the J end lost 10 bases, and 10 bases lay between the germline ends.

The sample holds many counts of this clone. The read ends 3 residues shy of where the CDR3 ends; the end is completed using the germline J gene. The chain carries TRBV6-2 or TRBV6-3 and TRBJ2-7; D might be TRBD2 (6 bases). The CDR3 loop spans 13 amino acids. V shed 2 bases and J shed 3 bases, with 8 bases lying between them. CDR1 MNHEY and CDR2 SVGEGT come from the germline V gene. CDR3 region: CASSYAGLYEQYF. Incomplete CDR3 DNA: TGTGCCAGCAGTTACGCGGGACTCTACGAG.

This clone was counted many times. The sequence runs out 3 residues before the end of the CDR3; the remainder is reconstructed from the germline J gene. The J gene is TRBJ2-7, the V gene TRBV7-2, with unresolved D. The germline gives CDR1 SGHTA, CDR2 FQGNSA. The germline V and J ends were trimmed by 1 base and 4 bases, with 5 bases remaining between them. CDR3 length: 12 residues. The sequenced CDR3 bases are TGTGCCAGCAGCTTAGGAACTTACGAG. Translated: CASSLGTYE. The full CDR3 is CASSLGTYEQYF. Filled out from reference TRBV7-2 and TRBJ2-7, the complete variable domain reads GAGVSQSPSNKVTEKGKDVELRCDPISGHTALYWYRQSLGQGLEFLIYFQGNSAPDKSGLPSDRFSAERTGGSVSTLTIQRTQQEDSAVYLCASSLGTYEQYFGPGTRLTVT.

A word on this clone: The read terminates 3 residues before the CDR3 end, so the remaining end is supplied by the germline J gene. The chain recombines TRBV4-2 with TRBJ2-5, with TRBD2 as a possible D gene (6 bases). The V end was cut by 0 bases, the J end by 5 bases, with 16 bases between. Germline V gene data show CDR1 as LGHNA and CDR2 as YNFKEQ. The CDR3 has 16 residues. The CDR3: CASSQDRGGGLETQYF. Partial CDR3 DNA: TGTGCCAGCAGCCAAGATCGGGGAGGAGGGTTGGAGACC.

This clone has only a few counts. The covered CDR3 bases are TGTGCCAGCAGCTCCATAGCGGGAGGGGAAGATACG. Its protein product is CASSSIAGGEDT. The complete CDR3 protein is CASSSIAGGEDTQYF. The chain links TRBV7-9 to TRBJ2-3; 11 bases agree with TRBD2. The sequenced fragment ends 3 residues before the CDR3 boundary, so the rest is inferred from the germline J gene. CDR3 size: 15 residues. The V and J ends lost 4 bases and 5 bases, in that order; junction bases with no gene match: 5. Per the germline V gene, CDR1 is SEHNR and CDR2 is FQNEAQ (reference sequence).

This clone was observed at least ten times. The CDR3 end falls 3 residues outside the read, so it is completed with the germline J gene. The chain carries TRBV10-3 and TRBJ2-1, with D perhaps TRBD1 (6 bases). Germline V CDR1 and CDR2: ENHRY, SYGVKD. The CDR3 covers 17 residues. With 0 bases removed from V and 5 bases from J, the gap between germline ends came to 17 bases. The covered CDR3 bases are TGTGCCATCAGTGAGTCGATCGGCCAGGGGTACCACAATGAG. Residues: CAISESIGQGYHNE. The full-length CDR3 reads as CAISESIGQGYHNEQFF.

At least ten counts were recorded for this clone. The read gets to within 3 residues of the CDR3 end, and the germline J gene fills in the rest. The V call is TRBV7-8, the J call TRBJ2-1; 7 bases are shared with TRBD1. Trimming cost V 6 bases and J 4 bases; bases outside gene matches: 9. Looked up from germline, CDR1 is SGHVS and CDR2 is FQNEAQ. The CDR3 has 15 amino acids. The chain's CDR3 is CASSPRDRVYNEQFF. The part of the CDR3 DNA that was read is TGTGCCAGCAGTCCTAGGGACAGAGTTTACAATGAG.

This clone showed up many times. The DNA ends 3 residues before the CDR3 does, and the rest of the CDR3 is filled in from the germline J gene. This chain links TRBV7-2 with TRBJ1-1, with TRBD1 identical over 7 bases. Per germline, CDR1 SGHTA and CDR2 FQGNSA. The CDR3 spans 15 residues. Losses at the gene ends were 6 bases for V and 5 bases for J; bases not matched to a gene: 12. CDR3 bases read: TGTGCCAGCAGTCTGTACAGGGGAGGAAGGACTGAA. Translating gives CASSLYRGGRTE. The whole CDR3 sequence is CASSLYRGGRTEAFF.

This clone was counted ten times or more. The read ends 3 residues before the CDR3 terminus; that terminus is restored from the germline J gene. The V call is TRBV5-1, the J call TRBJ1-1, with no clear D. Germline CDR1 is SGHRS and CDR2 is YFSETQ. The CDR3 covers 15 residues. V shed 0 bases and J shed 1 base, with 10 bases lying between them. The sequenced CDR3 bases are TGCGCCAGCAGCTTGGAAGCCCTTCCGAACACTGAA. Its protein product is CASSLEALPNTE. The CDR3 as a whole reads CASSLEALPNTEAFF.

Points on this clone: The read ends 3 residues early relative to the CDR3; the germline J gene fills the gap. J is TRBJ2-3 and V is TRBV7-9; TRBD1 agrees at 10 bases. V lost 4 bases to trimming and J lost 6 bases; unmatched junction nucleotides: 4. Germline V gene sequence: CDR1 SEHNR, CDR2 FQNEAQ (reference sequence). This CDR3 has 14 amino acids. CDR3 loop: CASSSGTGDDTQYF. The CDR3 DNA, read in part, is TGTGCCAGCAGCTCCGGGACAGGGGACGATACG.

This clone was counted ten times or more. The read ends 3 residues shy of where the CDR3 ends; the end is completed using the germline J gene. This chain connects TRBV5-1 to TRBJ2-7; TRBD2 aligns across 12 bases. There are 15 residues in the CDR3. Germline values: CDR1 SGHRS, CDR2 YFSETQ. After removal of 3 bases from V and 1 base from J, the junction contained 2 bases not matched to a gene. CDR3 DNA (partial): TGCGCCAGCAGCTGGACTAGCGGGACATCCTACGAG. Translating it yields CASSWTSGTSYE. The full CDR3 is CASSWTSGTSYEQYF.

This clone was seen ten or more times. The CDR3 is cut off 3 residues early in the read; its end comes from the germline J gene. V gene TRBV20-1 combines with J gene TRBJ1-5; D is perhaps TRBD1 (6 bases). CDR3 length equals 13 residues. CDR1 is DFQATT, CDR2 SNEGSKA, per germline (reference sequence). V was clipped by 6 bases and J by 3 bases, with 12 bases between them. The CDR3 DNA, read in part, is TGCAGTGCGACCGGACAGCTCAATCAGCCC. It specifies CSATGQLNQP. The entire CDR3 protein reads CSATGQLNQPQHF.

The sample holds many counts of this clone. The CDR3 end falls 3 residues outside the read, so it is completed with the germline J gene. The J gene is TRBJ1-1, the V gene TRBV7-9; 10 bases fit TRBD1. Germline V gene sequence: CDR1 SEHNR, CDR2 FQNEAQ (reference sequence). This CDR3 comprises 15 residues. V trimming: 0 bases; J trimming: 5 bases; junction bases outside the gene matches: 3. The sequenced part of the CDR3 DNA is TGTGCCAGCAGCTTAGCTTGGGACAGGGGTACTGAA. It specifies CASSLAWDRGTE. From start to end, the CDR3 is CASSLAWDRGTEAFF.

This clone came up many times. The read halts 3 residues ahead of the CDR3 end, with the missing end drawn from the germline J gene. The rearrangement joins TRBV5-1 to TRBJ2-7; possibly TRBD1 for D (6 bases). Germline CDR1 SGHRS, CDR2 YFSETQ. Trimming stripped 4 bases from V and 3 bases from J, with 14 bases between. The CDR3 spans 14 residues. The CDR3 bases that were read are TGCGCCAGCAGCCCTCCCGGACAGAACTACGAG. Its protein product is CASSPPGQNYE. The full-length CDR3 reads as CASSPPGQNYEQYF.

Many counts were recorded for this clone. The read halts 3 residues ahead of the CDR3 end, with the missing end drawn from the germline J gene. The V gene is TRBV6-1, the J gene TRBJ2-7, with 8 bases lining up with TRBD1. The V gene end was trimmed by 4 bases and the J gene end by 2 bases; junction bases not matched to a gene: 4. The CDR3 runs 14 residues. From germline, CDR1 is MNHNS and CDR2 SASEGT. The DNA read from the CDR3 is TGTGCCAGCAGTGGTTGGACAGGGACCTACGAG. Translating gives CASSGWTGTYE. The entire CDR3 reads CASSGWTGTYEQYF.

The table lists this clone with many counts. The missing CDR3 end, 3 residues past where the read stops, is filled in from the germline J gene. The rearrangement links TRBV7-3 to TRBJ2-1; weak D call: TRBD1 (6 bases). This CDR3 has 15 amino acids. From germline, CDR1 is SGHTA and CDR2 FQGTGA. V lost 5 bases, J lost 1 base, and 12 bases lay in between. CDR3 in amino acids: CASSGQGLSYNEQFF. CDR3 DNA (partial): TGTGCCAGCAGCGGGCAGGGGTTATCCTACAATGAG.

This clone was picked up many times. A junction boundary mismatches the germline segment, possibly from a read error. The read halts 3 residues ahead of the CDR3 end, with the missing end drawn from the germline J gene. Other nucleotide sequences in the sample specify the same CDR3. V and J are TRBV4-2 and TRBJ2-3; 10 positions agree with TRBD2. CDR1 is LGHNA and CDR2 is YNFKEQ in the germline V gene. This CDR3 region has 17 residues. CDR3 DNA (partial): TGCGCCAGCAGCCAAGCCGGGACTAGCGTTAGCACAGATACG. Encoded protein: CASSQAGTSVSTDT. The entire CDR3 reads CASSQAGTSVSTDTQYF.

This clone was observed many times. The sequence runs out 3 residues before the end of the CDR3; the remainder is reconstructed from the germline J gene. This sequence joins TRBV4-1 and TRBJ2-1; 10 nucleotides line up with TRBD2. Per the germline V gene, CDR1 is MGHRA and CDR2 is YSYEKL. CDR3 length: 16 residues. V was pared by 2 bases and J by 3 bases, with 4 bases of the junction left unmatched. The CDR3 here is CASSQLGLADYNEQFF. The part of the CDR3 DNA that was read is TGCGCCAGCAGCCAACTTGGACTAGCGGACTACAATGAG.

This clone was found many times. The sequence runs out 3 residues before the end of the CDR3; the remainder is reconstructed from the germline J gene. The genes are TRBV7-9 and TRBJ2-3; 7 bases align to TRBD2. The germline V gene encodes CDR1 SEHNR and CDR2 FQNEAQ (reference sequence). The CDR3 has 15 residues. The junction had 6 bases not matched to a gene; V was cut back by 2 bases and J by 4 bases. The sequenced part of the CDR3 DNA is TGTGCCAGCAGCTTAATGGCGGGAGAGGCAGATACG. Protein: CASSLMAGEADT. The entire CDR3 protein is CASSLMAGEADTQYF.